Following are 21 T cell receptor beta chains from one sample sequenced in a study of regulatory T cells in long-lasting Graves disease. Time point indicated: newly diagnosed GD, antithyroid drugs for less than 3 months. PBMC RNA served as the TCR library source. Library construction for TCR beta used iRepertoire HTBI primers and Arm-PCR of CDR3 regions. TCRdb redid the calling of the multiplex PCR reads with MiXCR, one entry per CDR3 protein. The sample records 350,000 to 450,000 distinct CDR3 sequences, around 11% being singletons. This same sample was also taken into another study, of T cells in Graves' hyperthyroidism and ophthalmopathy.

This sample comprised peripheral blood mononuclear cells (PBMCs), obtained at new diagnosis, from a patient treated with antithyroid drugs. These receptors were collected from a woman between 18 and 29 years old with Graves disease.

This clonotype was found many times. The chain is built from TRBV30 and TRBJ1-2; 9 bases match TRBD1. The germline CDR1 and CDR2 sequences are GTSNPN and SVGIG (reference sequence). The CDR3 has 14 residues. As DNA, the CDR3 is TGTGCTGGATATAACAGGGGGCCGGTTTATGGCTACACCTTC. This encodes CAGYNRGPVYGYTF.

A few counts support this clonotype. The rearrangement uses TRBV5-4 and TRBJ1-2; D call uncertain. The germline V gene encodes CDR1 SGHNT and CDR2 YYREEE (reference sequence). Deletions cut 0 bases from V and 6 bases from J, with 9 bases between. This CDR3 is 13 amino acids long. CDR3 sequence reads: CASSLEDGDGYTF. CDR3 DNA: TGTGCCAGCAGCTTGGAGGACGGAGATGGCTACACCTTC.

This clonotype was seen a few times. J is TRBJ1-6 and V is TRBV5-1; D is undetermined. The CDR3 sequence is 13 residues long. Germline CDR1 SGHRS, CDR2 YFSETQ. V lost 0 bases and J 8 bases, leaving 6 bases between the germline ends. The CDR3 DNA follows: TGCGCCAGCAGCTTGGAGAGCGATTCACCCCTCCACTTT. It yields the protein CASSLESDSPLHF.

This clonotype has a count of ten or more. This chain uses TRBV28 with TRBJ2-3; 11 bases are shared with TRBD2. Unmatched junction bases numbered 5, after V lost 6 bases and J lost 3 bases. From germline, CDR1 is MDHEN and CDR2 SYDVKM. The CDR3 covers 15 residues. The CDR3 DNA follows: TGTGCCAGCAGCAGACTAGCGGGAAAGACAGATACGCAGTATTTT. Its translation is CASSRLAGKTDTQYF.

This clonotype has a count of ten or more. The chain is built from TRBV24-1 and TRBJ2-1; D may be TRBD2 (6 bases). V dropped 5 bases and J dropped 10 bases, with 14 bases sitting between them. From germline, CDR1 is KGHDR and CDR2 SFDVKD. CDR3 length equals 13 residues. Here the CDR3 DNA reads TGTGCCACCAGTGCGATTGGGACTCCCGAGCAGTTCTTC. Amino acids: CATSAIGTPEQFF.

This clonotype was detected ten times or more. The chain uses TRBV11-2 and TRBJ2-1; TRBD2 matches 9 bases. This CDR3 is 16 amino acids long. Per the germline V gene, CDR1 is SGHAT and CDR2 is FQNNGV. Germline trimming cut 4 bases from V and 1 base from J; bases unmatched to any gene: 5. The CDR3 DNA sequence: TGTGCCAGCAGCTCGGGACTAGCACAATCCTACAATGAGCAGTTCTTC. Translating it yields CASSSGLAQSYNEQFF.

V is TRBV12-3 or TRBV12-4 and J is TRBJ2-5; no definite D call. The V and J ends lost 1 base and 4 bases respectively, with 28 bases between them. There are 20 residues in the CDR3. CDR3 coding DNA: TGTGCCAGCAGTTTAGTGGAAAGGTCCTGGGCACCTAAGGGTAGAGAGACCCAGTACTTC. It specifies CASSLVERSWAPKGRETQYF.

This clonotype was detected only a few times. The chain recombines TRBV14 with TRBJ1-1; D is unclear. The CDR3 extends over 15 amino acids. V lost 0 bases and J lost 3, with 11 bases in between. Germline lookup yields CDR1 SGHDN and CDR2 FVKESK. CDR3 nucleotides: TGTGCCAGCAGCCAAGACGGAAATACTTACACTGAAGCTTTCTTT. This translates into CASSQDGNTYTEAFF.

This clonotype was observed many times. This chain uses TRBV20-1 with TRBJ2-1, with TRBD2 identical over 10 bases. The CDR3 covers 16 residues. Germline CDR1 is DFQATT and CDR2 is SNEGSKA (reference sequence). V lost 0 bases, J lost 3 bases, and 5 bases stayed unmatched. CDR3 residues: CSARERASGGYNEQFF. The CDR3 nucleotides are TGCAGTGCTAGAGAAAGGGCTAGCGGGGGCTACAATGAGCAGTTCTTC.

This clonotype appeared many times. The genes are TRBV20-1 and TRBJ2-1; the D is unclear. Trimming left V 5 bases short and J 6 bases short, with 20 bases between. Germline loops: CDR1 DFQATT, CDR2 SNEGSKA (reference sequence). The length of the CDR3 is 15 residues. CDR3 coding DNA: TGCAGTGCTCTCGAGCGAAGGGTCCTTAGCAATGAGCAGTTCTTC. This gives the protein CSALERRVLSNEQFF.

There are a few counts of this clonotype. The chain employs TRBV20-1 and TRBJ2-2; no reliable D call. With 7 bases removed from V and 0 bases from J, the gap between germline ends came to 9 bases. Germline V lookup: CDR1 DFQATT, CDR2 SNEGSKA (reference sequence). The CDR3 has 13 amino acids. The CDR3 nucleotides are TGCAGTGTTGGCGGCTCGAACACCGGGGAGCTGTTTTTT. It is translated as CSVGGSNTGELFF.

This clonotype was seen many times. The rearrangement joins TRBV28 to TRBJ1-4; D call uncertain. Germline V CDR1 and CDR2: MDHEN, SYDVKM. The CDR3 has 16 residues. V was pared by 0 bases and J by 8 bases, with 16 bases between. The CDR3 reads CASSLWAWDLEEKLFF. The CDR3 bases are TGTGCCAGCAGTTTATGGGCGTGGGATTTAGAAGAAAAACTGTTTTTT.

This clonotype was seen repeatedly, ten times or more. The rearrangement uses TRBV5-5 and TRBJ2-1, with TRBD2 as a possible D gene (6 bases). The CDR3 has 12 residues. Trimming took 4 bases from V and 15 from J, leaving 17 bases between them. Germline V gene data show CDR1 as SGHKS and CDR2 as YYEKEE (reference sequence). The CDR3 protein is CASSPGSSPSFF. CDR3 nucleotides: TGTGCCAGCAGCCCCGGGAGTTCCCCTTCGTTCTTC.

The sample holds many counts of this clonotype. The genes are TRBV2 and TRBJ2-7, with TRBD1 matching 9 bases. This CDR3 contains 14 residues. The ends lost 8 bases at V and 2 bases at J; junction bases unmatched: 7. Germline CDR1 and CDR2: SNHLY and FYNNEI. The CDR3, as DNA: TGTGCCAGCGGACAGGGGTTTGGGGCCTACGAGCAGTACGTC. This translates into CASGQGFGAYEQYV.

This clonotype has a count of ten or more. This rearrangement joins TRBV6-2 or TRBV6-3 to TRBJ1-6; 8 nucleotides match TRBD1. The J segment lost 7 bases and the V segment lost 5 bases, leaving 10 bases of the junction unmatched. Looked up from germline, CDR1 is MNHEY and CDR2 is SVGEGT. The CDR3 has 16 residues. The CDR3 nucleotides are TGTGCCAGCAGTCGGCGGGACAGGACCTTAAATTCACCCCTCCACTTT. It specifies CASSRRDRTLNSPLHF.

This clonotype was counted only a few times. V and J are TRBV18 and TRBJ2-7, with D unresolved. Trimming stripped 5 bases from V and 1 base from J, with 6 bases between. CDR1 is KGHSH and CDR2 is LQKENI in the germline V gene. The CDR3 runs 12 residues. The CDR3 sequence is CASSATSYEQYV. The CDR3, as DNA: TGTGCCAGCTCAGCCACGTCCTACGAGCAGTACGTC.

This clonotype has ten or more counts. V is TRBV20-1 and J is TRBJ2-3, with 7 bases lining up with TRBD2. The CDR3 length is 15 residues. Germline trimming cut 6 bases from V and 2 bases from J; bases unmatched to any gene: 11. CDR1 DFQATT and CDR2 SNEGSKA come from the germline V gene (reference sequence). The CDR3 nucleotides are TGCAGTGCAACCCCGGGACTACCTAACACAGATACGCAGTATTTT. As protein: CSATPGLPNTDTQYF.

This clonotype was seen ten or more times. V and J are TRBV27 and TRBJ2-1, with TRBD1 matching over 11 bases. The CDR3 is made up of 16 amino acids. V lost 5 bases to trimming and J lost 7 bases; unmatched junction nucleotides: 10. Germline V CDR1 and CDR2: MNHEY, SMNVEV (reference sequence). The CDR3 nucleotides are TGTGCCAGCAGTACCCCCATTCGGGACAGGGGGAATGAGCAGTTCTTC. As protein: CASSTPIRDRGNEQFF.

This clonotype has a handful of counts. A single base separates this from a much larger clone, so it may be a read error. The V and J genes are TRBV20-1 and TRBJ1-5; D remains ambiguous. CDR1 is DFQATT and CDR2 is SNEGSKA in the germline V gene (reference sequence). This CDR3 spans 13 amino acids. CDR3 bases: TGCAGTGCTAGCTCTGTGAGTAATCAGCCCCGGCATTTT. Its translation is CSASSVSNQPRHF.

This clonotype occurred many times. The chain has TRBV11-2 and TRBJ2-5, with no clear D. Trimming left V 1 base short and J 5 bases short, with 14 bases between. The CDR3 sequence is 15 residues long. Germline assignment: CDR1 SGHAT and CDR2 FQNNGV. CDR3 loop: CASSLAQRYRETQYF. CDR3 coding DNA: TGTGCCAGCAGCTTAGCTCAGCGCTATCGGGAGACCCAGTACTTC. The entire variable domain, with the rest obtained from reference TRBV11-2 and TRBJ2-5, is as follows: EAGVAQSPRYKIIEKRQSVAFWCNPISGHATLYWYQQILGQGPKLLIQFQNNGVVDDSQLPKDRFSAERLKGVDSTLKIQPAKLEDSAVYLCASSLAQRYRETQYFGPGTRLLVL.

This sequence joins TRBV27 and TRBJ2-5, with 7 nucleotides matching TRBD2. Germline assignment: CDR1 MNHEY and CDR2 SMNVEV (reference sequence). This CDR3 has 14 amino acids. Trimming at V came to 5 bases and at J to 7 bases, leaving 10 bases not matched to a gene. The CDR3 nucleotides are TGTGCCAGCAGTCCCAGCGGGGCCCCCAGGACCCAGTACTTC. It specifies CASSPSGAPRTQYF.